The rows below give T cell receptor beta chains drawn from one sample of a study of T cell responses to AZD1222 COVID-19 vaccine. Clones were read by immunoSEQ multiplex PCR, and TCRdb kept only the in-frame ones, dropping some. The table records fewer than 65,000 clones, about 86% of them present only once. Source: peripheral blood, taken on day 0 of AZD1222 vaccination. Receptors originate from an adult in good health. CDR3s include the opening cysteine and the closing phenylalanine or tryptophan. The order of the fields is J gene, clone size, V gene, D gene, CDR3 protein, CDR3 DNA. A D gene is named only where the DNA matches it firmly. Clone sizes are given selectively: once, few, many, or a class where the clone is expanded.

J gene: TRBJ1-2
clone size: -
V gene: TRBV28
D gene: -
CDR3 protein: CATQSGTVGYGYTF
CDR3 DNA: TGTGCCACGCAATCCGGGACGGTAGGCTATGGCTACACCTTC

J gene: TRBJ2-5
clone size: -
V gene: TRBV19
D gene: -
CDR3 protein: CASSSRAGGQETQYF
CDR3 DNA: TGTGCCAGTAGTTCCCGAGCAGGGGGGCAAGAGACCCAGTACTTC

J gene: TRBJ1-6
clone size: -
V gene: TRBV6-4
D gene: TRBD1
CDR3 protein: CASRPQGQVASPLHF
CDR3 DNA: TGTGCCAGCAGGCCTCAAGGACAGGTAGCTTCACCCCTCCACTTT

J gene: TRBJ1-6
clone size: once
V gene: TRBV28
D gene: -
CDR3 protein: CASSMAGTSNSPLHF
CDR3 DNA: TGTGCCAGCAGTATGGCCGGGACATCTAATTCACCCCTCCACTTT

J gene: TRBJ1-1
clone size: -
V gene: TRBV7-2
D gene: -
CDR3 protein: CASSPSRGNTEAFF
CDR3 DNA: TGTGCCAGCAGCCCATCCAGGGGGAACACTGAAGCTTTCTTT

J gene: TRBJ1-5
clone size: -
V gene: TRBV18
D gene: -
CDR3 protein: CASSTAQGRQPQHF
CDR3 DNA: TGTGCCAGCTCAACCGCGCAGGGGCGGCAGCCCCAGCATTTT

J gene: TRBJ2-7
clone size: few
V gene: TRBV29-1
D gene: TRBD1
CDR3 protein: CSVRTGGYEQYF
CDR3 DNA: TGCAGCGTCCGGACAGGGGGCTACGAGCAGTACTTC

J gene: TRBJ1-5
clone size: -
V gene: TRBV5-1
D gene: TRBD1
CDR3 protein: CASSTTGGNQPQHF
CDR3 DNA: TGCGCCAGCAGCACTACAGGGGGCAATCAGCCCCAGCATTTT

J gene: TRBJ1-2
clone size: once
V gene: TRBV2
D gene: -
CDR3 protein: CASSAGPSMVGYTF
CDR3 DNA: TGTGCCAGCAGTGCCGGGCCGAGTATGGTAGGCTACACCTTC

J gene: TRBJ2-1
clone size: -
V gene: TRBV27
D gene: -
CDR3 protein: CASSLRVLYNEQFF
CDR3 DNA: TGTGCCAGCAGTTTACGCGTTCTATACAATGAGCAGTTCTTC

J gene: TRBJ1-5
clone size: -
V gene: TRBV5-1
D gene: TRBD1
CDR3 protein: CASSSGQDSNQPQHF
CDR3 DNA: TGCGCCAGCAGCTCGGGACAGGATAGCAATCAGCCCCAGCATTTT

J gene: TRBJ2-3
clone size: -
V gene: TRBV5-6
D gene: TRBD1
CDR3 protein: CASSPGQGLTDTQYF
CDR3 DNA: TGTGCCAGCAGCCCGGGACAGGGGCTCACAGATACGCAGTATTTT

J gene: TRBJ1-4
clone size: -
V gene: TRBV19
D gene: -
CDR3 protein: CASTEGGKLFF
CDR3 DNA: TGTGCCAGTACAGAGGGAGGAAAACTGTTTTTT

J gene: TRBJ1-3
clone size: -
V gene: TRBV7-2
D gene: -
CDR3 protein: CASSLGTGGNTIYF
CDR3 DNA: TGTGCCAGCAGCTTAGGTACAGGAGGAAACACCATATATTTT

J gene: TRBJ2-5
clone size: -
V gene: TRBV5-4
D gene: -
CDR3 protein: CASSGGPRLQETQYF
CDR3 DNA: TGTGCCAGCAGCGGGGGACCCCGACTCCAAGAGACCCAGTACTTC

J gene: TRBJ1-1
clone size: -
V gene: TRBV19
D gene: TRBD1
CDR3 protein: CASSIPLPQGGNTEAFF
CDR3 DNA: TGTGCCAGTAGTATCCCCTTACCTCAGGGGGGGAACACTGAAGCTTTCTTT

J gene: TRBJ1-2
clone size: -
V gene: TRBV25-1
D gene: -
CDR3 protein: CASSPPGGYGYTF
CDR3 DNA: TGTGCCAGCAGCCCCCCGGGGGGCTATGGCTACACCTTC

J gene: TRBJ2-2
clone size: -
V gene: TRBV18
D gene: -
CDR3 protein: CASSAGELFF
CDR3 DNA: TGTGCCAGCTCAGCCGGGGAGCTGTTTTTT

J gene: TRBJ2-7
clone size: -
V gene: TRBV27
D gene: TRBD1
CDR3 protein: CASRTGQGRLAQYF
CDR3 DNA: TGTGCCAGCAGAACTGGACAGGGCAGATTAGCGCAGTACTTC

J gene: TRBJ2-3
clone size: -
V gene: TRBV12-5
D gene: TRBD2
CDR3 protein: CASGLYGGGDTQYF
CDR3 DNA: TGTGCTAGTGGTTTGTATGGGGGGGGAGATACGCAGTATTTT

J gene: TRBJ1-1
clone size: once
V gene: TRBV5-1
D gene: -
CDR3 protein: CASSLGRQEGQAFF
CDR3 DNA: TGCGCCAGCAGCTTGGGTAGACAGGAGGGCCAAGCTTTCTTT

J gene: TRBJ1-1
clone size: few
V gene: TRBV6-5
D gene: -
CDR3 protein: CASRPNTEAFF
CDR3 DNA: TGTGCCAGCAGACCAAACACTGAAGCTTTCTTT